These T cell receptor beta chains were read from a single sample in a study. Each CDR3 protein is one row after TCRdb ran MiXCR on the 5' RACE reads. The table shows a few hundred distinct CDR3 sequences, with 26% occurring only once. Material for sequencing was total memory T cells from blood PBMCs. Receptor source: a male donor with HIV. CDR3s include the opening cysteine and the closing phenylalanine or tryptophan. Each record gives: J gene, clone size, D gene, V gene, CDR3 DNA, CDR3 protein. The D gene is left open where the match is weak. Size values are once, few and many counts, or a class for expanded clones, and some rows have none.

TRBJ1-4,.,TRBD1,TRBV12-3/TRBV12-4,TGTGCCAGCAGTTTACGGCCACCCGGACAGGGGGCACCTAATGAAAAACTGTTTTTT,CASSLRPPGQGAPNEKLFF
TRBJ2-3,few,.,TRBV6-1,TGTGCCAGCAGTGAACCTCACACAGATACGCAGTATTTT,CASSEPHTDTQYF
TRBJ2-1,few,.,TRBV30,TGTGCCTGGATAGGTCTTGTTGAGCAGTTCTTC,CAWIGLVEQFF
TRBJ1-1,.,.,TRBV19,TGTGCCAGTAGTATCTCGGCTGAAACTGAAGCTTTCTTT,CASSISAETEAFF
TRBJ2-2,.,.,TRBV7-8,TGTGCCAGCAACCAAATCGGGGAGCTGTTTTTT,CASNQIGELFF
TRBJ2-7,.,TRBD2,TRBV11-2,TGTGCCAGCAGCTTAGATAGCGGGAGGGCCTCTTCCCACGAGCAGTACTTC,CASSLDSGRASSHEQYF
TRBJ2-3,.,.,TRBV6-1,TGTGCCAGCAGTGAAGCGCTTGGGGCTAGCGCAACGCAGTATTTT,CASSEALGASATQYF
TRBJ1-1,.,TRBD1,TRBV20-1,TGCAGTGCTAGCTTGGCAGGGGGCTCTGAAGCTTTCTTT,CSASLAGGSEAFF
TRBJ2-7,few,TRBD2,TRBV5-1,TGCGCCAGCAGCTCCGGGACTAGCGGGAGGGGGGCCTACGAGCAGTACTTC,CASSSGTSGRGAYEQYF
TRBJ2-7,few,TRBD2,TRBV7-9,TGTGCCAGCAGCGTGCTACCGGGACTAGCGGGGGGCACTCCGTCCTACGAGCAGTACTTC,CASSVLPGLAGGTPSYEQYF
TRBJ1-6,.,.,TRBV20-1,TGCAGTGCTAGGGGGCTAGGTAATTCACCCCTCCACTTT,CSARGLGNSPLHF
TRBJ2-2,.,.,TRBV30,TGTGCCTGGGCGCGACTGGCGAACACCGGGGAGCTGTTTTTT,CAWARLANTGELFF
TRBJ2-3,.,TRBD2,TRBV7-6,TGTGCCAGCAGCCCCATTTTTGCGGGGGGTTCAGATACGCAGTATTTT,CASSPIFAGGSDTQYF
TRBJ2-1,.,.,TRBV4-1,TGCGCCAGCAGCCCCGGGGGTCGGGTCTGGAATGAGCAGTTCTTC,CASSPGGRVWNEQFF
TRBJ1-2,few,.,TRBV15,TGTGCCACCAGCAGAGATTATGGCTACACCTTC,CATSRDYGYTF
TRBJ2-5,once,.,TRBV5-1,TGCGCCAGCAGCTTAACAGGAGAGACCCAGTACTTC,CASSLTGETQYF
TRBJ2-7,.,TRBD1,TRBV30,TGTGCCTGGAATGACCTTTCCGGGACAGGGGTCTACGAGCAGTACTTC,CAWNDLSGTGVYEQYF
TRBJ2-3,.,.,TRBV4-2,TGTGCCAGCAGCCATGGGACAGATACGCAGTATTTT,CASSHGTDTQYF
TRBJ1-5,few,TRBD1,TRBV2,TGTGCCAGCAGGGGGGACAGGAGTTATGATCAGCCCCAGCATTTT,CASRGDRSYDQPQHF
TRBJ2-5,.,.,TRBV7-2,TGTGCCAGCAGCTTCGGAACGGAGACCCAGTACTTC,CASSFGTETQYF
TRBJ2-7,few,TRBD1,TRBV11-2,TGTGCCAGCGGCCAGGGGGCGGGCGAGCAGTACTTC,CASGQGAGEQYF
TRBJ1-1,.,TRBD1,TRBV9,TGTGCCAGCAGCTCTGGGACAGTGAACACTGAAGCTTTCTTT,CASSSGTVNTEAFF
TRBJ2-3,few,.,TRBV19,TGTGCCAGTAGTATTCGCCTAGGTGGGATGGATACGCAGTATTTT,CASSIRLGGMDTQYF
TRBJ2-3,.,.,TRBV25-1,TGTGCCAGCAGTGAATATGACGACAGAAGCACAGATACGCAGTATTTT,CASSEYDDRSTDTQYF
TRBJ2-7,.,.,TRBV20-1,TGCAGTGCTAGGACCTTTTCCTACGAGCAGTACTTC,CSARTFSYEQYF
TRBJ2-1,.,.,TRBV7-9,TGTGCCAGCAGCTTAGGAGGAGGCACTGAGCAGTTCTTC,CASSLGGGTEQFF
TRBJ2-3,.,.,TRBV5-1,TGCGCCAGCAGCTTGGGTAATGGGGGGTCCGCAGATACGCAGTATTTT,CASSLGNGGSADTQYF
TRBJ2-1,few,TRBD2,TRBV12-3/TRBV12-4,TGTGCCAGCAGTTTAAGCGGGAGTAATGAGCAGTTCTTC,CASSLSGSNEQFF
TRBJ2-3,.,.,TRBV5-1,TGCGCCAGCAGCTTGGAGGCCACAGATACGCAGTATTTT,CASSLEATDTQYF
TRBJ1-2,few,.,TRBV30,TGTGCCTGGAGCCAACTAGAGATCTATGGCTACACCTTC,CAWSQLEIYGYTF
TRBJ2-1,few,TRBD2,TRBV20-1,TGCAGTGCCCGGAAACTGGGAGCGGGAGATTACAATGAGCAGTTCTTC,CSARKLGAGDYNEQFF
TRBJ2-3,.,.,TRBV11-3,TGTGCCAGCGGGGGGCAGAGGACAGATACGCAGTATTTT,CASGGQRTDTQYF
TRBJ2-1,.,TRBD2,TRBV7-2,TGTGCCAGCAGCCCAACTAGCGCCACCTACAATGAGCAGTTCTTC,CASSPTSATYNEQFF
TRBJ2-2,.,.,TRBV6-2/TRBV6-3,TGTGCCAGCAGTCTCACCCCCCAGGGGAACACCGGGGAGCTGTTTTTT,CASSLTPQGNTGELFF
TRBJ1-5,.,TRBD1,TRBV6-1,TGTGCCAGCAGCTCGGGACAGAGCAATCAGCCCCAGCATTTT,CASSSGQSNQPQHF
TRBJ1-5,.,.,TRBV19,TGTGCCAGTAGTGTACTGGACGGAGGCAATCAGCCCCAGCATTTT,CASSVLDGGNQPQHF
TRBJ2-7,.,TRBD2,TRBV29-1,TGCAGCGTTGAAGTGAGCGGGGCGGCCTACGAGCAGTACTTC,CSVEVSGAAYEQYF
TRBJ1-5,.,.,TRBV7-7,TGTGCTGTGGACGGGGATCAGCCCCAGCATTTT,CAVDGDQPQHF